This T cell receptor (beta chain) is from a study of human T cells and chemical hapten exposure. Study context: Application of 0.01% DPC to the upper back was done by patch test, with a reading at 6 days.

In TCRdb, the RACE reads were re-called with MiXCR into one record per CDR3 protein. The sample has roughly 380,000 distinct CDR3 sequences; over 6% are singletons. Overall study results and limits: In comparison with controls, expanded TCRs gave rise to a significantly larger number of large CDR3 similarity clusters.

The CDR3 is made up of 11 amino acids. V was pared by 9 bases and J by 4 bases, with 7 bases between. Germline CDR1 KGHDR, CDR2 SFDVKD. This clonotype was counted only a few times. The target antigen is unknown. As to time point: patch test 2, 6 weeks after DPC sensitization. As for treatment: therapeutic diphenylcyclopropenone sensitization with weekly scalp DPC. The TCR comes from a woman aged 18-29 years with alopecia areata. Some clones in this sample may be carry-over from other donors' samples. The rearrangement uses TRBV24-1 and TRBJ2-3; D uncertain. The source material was whole blood, sampled in connection with sensitization to the hapten diphenylcyclopropenone (DPC). The CDR3 region is CATGIADTQYF. In nucleotides, the CDR3 is TGTGCCACCGGTATCGCAGATACGCAGTATTTT.